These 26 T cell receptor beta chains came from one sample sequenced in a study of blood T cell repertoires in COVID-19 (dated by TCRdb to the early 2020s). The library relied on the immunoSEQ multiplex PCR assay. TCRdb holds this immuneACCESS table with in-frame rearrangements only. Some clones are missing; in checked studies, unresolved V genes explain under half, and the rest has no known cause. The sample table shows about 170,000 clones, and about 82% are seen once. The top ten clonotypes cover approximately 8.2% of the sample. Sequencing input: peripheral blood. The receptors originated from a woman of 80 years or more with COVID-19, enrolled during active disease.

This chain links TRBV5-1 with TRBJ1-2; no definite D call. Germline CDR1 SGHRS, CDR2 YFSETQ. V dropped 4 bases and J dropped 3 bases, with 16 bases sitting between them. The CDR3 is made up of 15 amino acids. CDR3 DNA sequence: TGCGCCAGCAGCACCTTGACGTCCGGGGACTATGGCTACACCTTC. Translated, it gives CASSTLTSGDYGYTF.

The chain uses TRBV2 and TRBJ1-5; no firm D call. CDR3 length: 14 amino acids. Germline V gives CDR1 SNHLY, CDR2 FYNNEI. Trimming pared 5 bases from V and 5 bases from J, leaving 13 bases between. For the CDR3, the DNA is TGTGCCAGCAGTCCCCGCCGACGGGATCAGCCCCAGCATTTT. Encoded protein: CASSPRRRDQPQHF.

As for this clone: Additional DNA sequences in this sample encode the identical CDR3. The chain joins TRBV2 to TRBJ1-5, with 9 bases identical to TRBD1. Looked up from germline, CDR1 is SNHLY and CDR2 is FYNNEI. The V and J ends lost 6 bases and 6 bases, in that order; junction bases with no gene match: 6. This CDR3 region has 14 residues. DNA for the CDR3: TGTGCCAGCAGCGACAGGGGGGTAGGTCAGCCCCAGCATTTT. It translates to CASSDRGVGQPQHF.

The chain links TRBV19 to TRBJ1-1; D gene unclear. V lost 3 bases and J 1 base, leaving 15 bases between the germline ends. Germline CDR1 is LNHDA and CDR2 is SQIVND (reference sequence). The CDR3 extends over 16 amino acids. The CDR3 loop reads CASSMGVLIGNTEAFF. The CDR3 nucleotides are TGTGCCAGTAGTATGGGCGTCCTCATCGGGAACACTGAAGCTTTCTTT. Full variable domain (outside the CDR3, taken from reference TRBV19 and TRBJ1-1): DGGITQSPKYLFRKEGQNVTLSCEQNLNHDAMYWYRQDPGQGLRLIYYSQIVNDFQKGDIAEGYSVSREKKESFPLTVTSAQKNPTAFYLCASSMGVLIGNTEAFFGQGTRLTVV.

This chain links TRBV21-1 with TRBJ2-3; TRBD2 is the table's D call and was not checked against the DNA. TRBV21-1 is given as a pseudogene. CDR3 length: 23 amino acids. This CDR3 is CASSKAWTWATAGQKMGTDTQYF. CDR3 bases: TGTGCCAGCAGCAAAGCATGGACATGGGCGACCGCGGGGCAAAAGATGGGCACAGATACGCAGTATTTT.

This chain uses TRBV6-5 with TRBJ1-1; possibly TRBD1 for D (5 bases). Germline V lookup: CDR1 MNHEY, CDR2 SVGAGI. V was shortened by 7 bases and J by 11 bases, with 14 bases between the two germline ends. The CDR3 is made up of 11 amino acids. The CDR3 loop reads CASKPEGFAFF. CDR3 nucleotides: TGTGCCAGCAAGCCGGAGGGGTTCGCTTTCTTT.

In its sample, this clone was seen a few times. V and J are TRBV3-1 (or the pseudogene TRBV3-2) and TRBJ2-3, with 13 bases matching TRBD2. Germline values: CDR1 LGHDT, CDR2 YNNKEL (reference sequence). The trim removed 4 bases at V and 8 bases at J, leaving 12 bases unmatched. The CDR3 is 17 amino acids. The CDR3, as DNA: TGTGCCAGCAGCCCGTTTTGGACTAGCGGGAGTTCGATTACGCAGTATTTT. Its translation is CASSPFWTSGSSITQYF.

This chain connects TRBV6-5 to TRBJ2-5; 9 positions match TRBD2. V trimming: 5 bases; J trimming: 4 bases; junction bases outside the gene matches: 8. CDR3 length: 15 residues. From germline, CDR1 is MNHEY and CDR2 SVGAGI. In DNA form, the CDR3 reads TGTGCCAGCAGTAAATCTAGCGGGATTCCAGAGACCCAGTACTTC. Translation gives CASSKSSGIPETQYF.

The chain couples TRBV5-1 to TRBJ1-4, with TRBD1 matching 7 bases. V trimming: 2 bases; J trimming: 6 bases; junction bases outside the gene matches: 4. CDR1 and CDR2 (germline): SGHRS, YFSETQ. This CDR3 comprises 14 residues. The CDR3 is CASSFQGVDEKLFF. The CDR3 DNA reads TGCGCCAGCAGCTTCCAGGGGGTTGATGAAAAACTGTTTTTT.

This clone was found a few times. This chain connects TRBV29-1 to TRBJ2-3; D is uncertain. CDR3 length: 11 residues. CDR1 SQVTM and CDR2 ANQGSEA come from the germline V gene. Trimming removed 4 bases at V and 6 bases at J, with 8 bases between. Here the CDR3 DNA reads TGCAGCGTTGGTGAGTTCGATACGCAGTATTTT. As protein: CSVGEFDTQYF.

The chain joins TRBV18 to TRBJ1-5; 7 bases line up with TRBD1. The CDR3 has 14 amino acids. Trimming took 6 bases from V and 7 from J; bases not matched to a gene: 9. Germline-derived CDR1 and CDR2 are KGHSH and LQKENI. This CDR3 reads CASSPDRGQQPQHF. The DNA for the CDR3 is TGTGCCAGCTCTCCCGATAGGGGGCAACAGCCCCAGCATTTT.

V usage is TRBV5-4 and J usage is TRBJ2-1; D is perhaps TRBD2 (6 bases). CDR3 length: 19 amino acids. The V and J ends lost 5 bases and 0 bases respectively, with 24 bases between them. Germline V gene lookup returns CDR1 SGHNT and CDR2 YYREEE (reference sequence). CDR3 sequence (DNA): TGTGCCAGCAGGCGCGCGGCCTCTAGCGCCCTGAGCTCCTACAATGAGCAGTTCTTC. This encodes CASRRAASSALSSYNEQFF. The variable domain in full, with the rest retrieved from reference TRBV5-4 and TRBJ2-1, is ETGVTQSPTHLIKTRGQQVTLRCSSQSGHNTVSWYQQALGQGPQFIFQYYREEENGRGNFPPRFSGLQFPNYSSELNVNALELDDSALYLCASRRAASSALSSYNEQFFGPGTRLTVL.

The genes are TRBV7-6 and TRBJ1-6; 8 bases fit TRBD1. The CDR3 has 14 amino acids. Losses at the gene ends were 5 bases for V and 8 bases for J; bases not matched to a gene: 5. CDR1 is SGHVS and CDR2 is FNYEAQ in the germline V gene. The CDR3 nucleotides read TGTGCCAGCAGCCAGGGACAGGACTATTCACCCCTCCACTTT. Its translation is CASSQGQDYSPLHF.

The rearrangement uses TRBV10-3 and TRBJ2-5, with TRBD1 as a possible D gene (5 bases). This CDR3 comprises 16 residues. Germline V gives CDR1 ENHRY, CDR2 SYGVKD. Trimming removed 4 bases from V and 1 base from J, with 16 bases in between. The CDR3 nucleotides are TGTGCCATCAGTGGGCCAGGGAATGGGGCCCAAGAGACCCAGTACTTC. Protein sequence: CAISGPGNGAQETQYF.

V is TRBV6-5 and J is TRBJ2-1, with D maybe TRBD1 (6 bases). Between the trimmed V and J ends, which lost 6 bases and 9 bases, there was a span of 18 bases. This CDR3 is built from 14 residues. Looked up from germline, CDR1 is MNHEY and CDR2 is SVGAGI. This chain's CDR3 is CASSQDRYFGEQFF. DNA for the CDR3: TGTGCCAGCAGCCAAGACAGGTACTTCGGTGAGCAGTTCTTC.

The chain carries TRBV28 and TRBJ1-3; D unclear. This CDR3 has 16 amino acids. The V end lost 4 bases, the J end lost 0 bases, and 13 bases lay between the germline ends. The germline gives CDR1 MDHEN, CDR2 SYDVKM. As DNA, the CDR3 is TGTGCCAGCAGTTCCCCCGCTGACACCTCTGGAAACACCATATATTTT. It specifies CASSSPADTSGNTIYF.

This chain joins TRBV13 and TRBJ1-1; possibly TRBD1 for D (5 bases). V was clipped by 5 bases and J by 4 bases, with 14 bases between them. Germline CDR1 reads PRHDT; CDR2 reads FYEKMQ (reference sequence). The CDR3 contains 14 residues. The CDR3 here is CASSPGVRSTEAFF. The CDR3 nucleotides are TGTGCCAGCAGCCCGGGGGTTCGGAGCACTGAAGCTTTCTTT.

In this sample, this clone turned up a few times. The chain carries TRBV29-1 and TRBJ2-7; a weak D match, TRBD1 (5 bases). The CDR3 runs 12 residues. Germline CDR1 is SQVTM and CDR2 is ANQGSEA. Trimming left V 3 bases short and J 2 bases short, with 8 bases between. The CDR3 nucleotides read TGCAGCGTTGAGGACATTCCCTACGAGCAGTACTTC. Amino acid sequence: CSVEDIPYEQYF.

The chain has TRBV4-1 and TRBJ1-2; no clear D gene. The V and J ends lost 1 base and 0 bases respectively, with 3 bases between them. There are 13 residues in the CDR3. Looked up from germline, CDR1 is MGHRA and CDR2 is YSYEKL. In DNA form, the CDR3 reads TGCGCCAGCAGCCAAGCTTCTAACTATGGCTACACCTTC. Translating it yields CASSQASNYGYTF.

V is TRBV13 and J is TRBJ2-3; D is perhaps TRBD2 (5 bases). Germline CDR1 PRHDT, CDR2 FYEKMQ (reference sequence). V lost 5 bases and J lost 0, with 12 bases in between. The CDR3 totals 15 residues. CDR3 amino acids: CASSASTTSTDTQYF. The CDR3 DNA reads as TGTGCCAGCAGCGCCTCGACTACGAGCACAGATACGCAGTATTTT.

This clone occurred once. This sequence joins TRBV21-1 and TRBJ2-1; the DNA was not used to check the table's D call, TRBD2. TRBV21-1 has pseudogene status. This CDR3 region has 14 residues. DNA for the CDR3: TGTGCCAGCAGCTACGGGGGGGACTACAATGAGCAGTTCTTC. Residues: CASSYGGDYNEQFF.

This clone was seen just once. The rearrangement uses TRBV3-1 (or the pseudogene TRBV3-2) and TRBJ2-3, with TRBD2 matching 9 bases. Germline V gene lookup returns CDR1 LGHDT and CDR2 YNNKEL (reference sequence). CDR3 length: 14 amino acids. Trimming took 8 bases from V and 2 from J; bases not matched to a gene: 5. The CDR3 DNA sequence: TGTGCCAGCGCGGGAGGGCGGAACACAGATACGCAGTATTTT. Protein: CASAGGRNTDTQYF.

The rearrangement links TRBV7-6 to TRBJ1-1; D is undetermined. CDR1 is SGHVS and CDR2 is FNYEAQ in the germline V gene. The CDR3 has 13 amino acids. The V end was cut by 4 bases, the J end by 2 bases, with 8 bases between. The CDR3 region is CASSSGANTEAFF. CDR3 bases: TGTGCCAGCAGCTCCGGAGCTAACACTGAAGCTTTCTTT. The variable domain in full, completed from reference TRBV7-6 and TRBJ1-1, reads GAGVSQSPRYKVTKRGQDVALRCDPISGHVSLYWYRQALGQGPEFLTYFNYEAQQDKSGLPNDRFSAERPEGSISTLTIQRTEQRDSAMYRCASSSGANTEAFFGQGTRLTVV.

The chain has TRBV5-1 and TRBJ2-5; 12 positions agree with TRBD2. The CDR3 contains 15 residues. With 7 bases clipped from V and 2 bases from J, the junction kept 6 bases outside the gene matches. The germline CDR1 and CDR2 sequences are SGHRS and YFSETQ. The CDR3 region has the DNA TGCGCCAGCTACTGGACTAGCGGGACTCAAGAGACCCAGTACTTC. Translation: CASYWTSGTQETQYF.

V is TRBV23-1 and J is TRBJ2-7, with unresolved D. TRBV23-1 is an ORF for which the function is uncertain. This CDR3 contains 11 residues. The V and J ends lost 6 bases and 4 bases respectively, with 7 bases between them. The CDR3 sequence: CASSPVYEQYF. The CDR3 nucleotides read TGCGCCAGCAGCCCCGTGTACGAGCAGTACTTC.

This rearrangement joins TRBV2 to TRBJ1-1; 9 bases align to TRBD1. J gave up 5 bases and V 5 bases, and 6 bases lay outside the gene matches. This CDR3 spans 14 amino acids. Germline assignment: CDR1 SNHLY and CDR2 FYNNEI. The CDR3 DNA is TGTGCCAGCAGTCCCGGGACAGGGAGGACTGAAGCTTTCTTT. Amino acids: CASSPGTGRTEAFF.